Presented here are 3 T cell receptor beta chains from one specimen sequenced in a study of blood T cell repertoires in COVID-19 (dated by TCRdb to about 2020). The library was generated by the immunoSEQ multiplex PCR assay. Imported from immuneACCESS, the table was reduced by TCRdb to in-frame sequences with V and J called. These copies leave out some clones; in studies compared against another copy, an unresolved V gene accounts for under half, and the cause of the remainder is not known. This sample lists around 200,000 clones; roughly 80% were detected once. Under 7.5% of the sample is held by the ten biggest clonotypes. The specimen was peripheral blood. These receptors were collected from a woman in her thirties or forties with acute or convalescent COVID-19.

This clone was counted ten times or more. The chain links TRBV6-5 to TRBJ2-2, with D possibly being TRBD1 (6 bases). This CDR3 spans 13 amino acids. Germline-derived CDR1 and CDR2 are MNHEY and SVGAGI. V was cut by 11 bases and J by 3 bases, with 13 bases left in between. This CDR3 reads CACYRVDTGELFF. The CDR3 bases are TGTGCCTGCTACAGGGTAGACACCGGGGAGCTGTTTTTT.

The DNA for the CDR3 is TGTGCCAGCAGCTTTCGCCGGACCCAGGGCGGGGAAGAGACCCAGTACTTC. Residues: CASSFRRTQGGEETQYF. This sequence joins TRBV11-2 and TRBJ2-5; possible D gene TRBD2, 6 bases. CDR1 and CDR2 (germline): SGHAT, FQNNGV. Trimming left V 3 bases short and J 3 bases short, with 20 bases between. This CDR3 is built from 17 residues.

This chain links TRBV11-2 with TRBJ2-7; 15 positions match TRBD2. The CDR3 loop spans 17 amino acids. Germline CDR1 and CDR2: SGHAT and FQNNGV. V lost 5 bases, J lost 1 base, and 6 bases stayed unmatched. DNA for the CDR3: TGTGCCAGCAGCAAGGGACTAGCGGGGGGTTCTTCCTACGAGCAGTACTTC. Its translation: CASSKGLAGGSSYEQYF.